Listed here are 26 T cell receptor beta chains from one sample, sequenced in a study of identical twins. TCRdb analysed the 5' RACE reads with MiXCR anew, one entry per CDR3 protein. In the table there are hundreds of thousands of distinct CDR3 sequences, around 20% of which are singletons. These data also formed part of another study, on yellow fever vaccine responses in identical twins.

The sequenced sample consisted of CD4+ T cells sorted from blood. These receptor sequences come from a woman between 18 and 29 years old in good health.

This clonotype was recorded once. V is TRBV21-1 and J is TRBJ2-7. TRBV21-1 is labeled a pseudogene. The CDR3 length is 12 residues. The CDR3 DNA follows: TGTGCCAGCAGAGAAAATACCTACGAGCAGTACGTC. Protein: CASRENTYEQYV.

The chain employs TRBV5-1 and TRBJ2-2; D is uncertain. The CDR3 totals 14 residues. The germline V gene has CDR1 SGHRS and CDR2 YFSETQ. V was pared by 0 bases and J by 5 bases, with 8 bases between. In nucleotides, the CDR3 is TGCGCCAGCAGCTTGGCCTTGGCGACCGGGGAGCTGTTTTTT. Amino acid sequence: CASSLALATGELFF.

The CDR3: CASSPRVGINEQFF. The CDR3 DNA sequence: TGCGCCAGCAGCCCTAGAGTGGGGATCAATGAGCAGTTCTTC. The chain is built from TRBV10-1 and TRBJ2-1, with D uncertain. Trimming removed 6 bases from V and 6 bases from J, with 15 bases in between. This CDR3 is 14 amino acids long. Per germline, CDR1 WNHNN and CDR2 SYGVQD (reference sequence).

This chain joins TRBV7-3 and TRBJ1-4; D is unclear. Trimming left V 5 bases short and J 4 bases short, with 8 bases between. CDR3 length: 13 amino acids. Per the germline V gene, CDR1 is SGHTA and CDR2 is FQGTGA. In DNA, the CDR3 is TGTGCCAGCAGCCCATCCATTAATGAAAAACTGTTTTTT. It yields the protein CASSPSINEKLFF.

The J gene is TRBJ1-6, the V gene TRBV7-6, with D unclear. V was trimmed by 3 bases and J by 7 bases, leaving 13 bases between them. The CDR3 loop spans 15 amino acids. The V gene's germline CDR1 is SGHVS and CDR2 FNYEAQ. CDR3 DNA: TGTGCCAGCAGCTTGGCCCCCGGCGGGAATTCACCCCTCCACTTT. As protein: CASSLAPGGNSPLHF.

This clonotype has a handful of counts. The CDR3 reads CASSLMWYSTDTQYF. CDR3 nucleotide sequence: TGTGCCAGCAGTTTAATGTGGTACAGTACCGATACGCAGTATTTT. This rearrangement joins TRBV12-3 or TRBV12-4 to TRBJ2-3; D gene unclear. The V gene lost 2 bases and the J gene lost 6 bases, with 15 bases spanning the gap. This CDR3 has 15 residues.

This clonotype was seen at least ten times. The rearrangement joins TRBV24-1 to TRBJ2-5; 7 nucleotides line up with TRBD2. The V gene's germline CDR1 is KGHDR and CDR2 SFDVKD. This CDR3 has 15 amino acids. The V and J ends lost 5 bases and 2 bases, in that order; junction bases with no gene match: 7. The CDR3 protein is CATSAPSGAQETQYF. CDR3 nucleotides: TGTGCCACCAGTGCCCCCAGCGGGGCGCAAGAGACCCAGTACTTC.

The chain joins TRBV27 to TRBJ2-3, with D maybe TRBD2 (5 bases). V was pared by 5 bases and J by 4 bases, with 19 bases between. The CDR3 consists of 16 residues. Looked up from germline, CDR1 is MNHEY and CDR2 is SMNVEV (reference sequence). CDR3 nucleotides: TGTGCCAGCAGTCCACGTGGCCTTAGCGTAGCAGATACGCAGTATTTT. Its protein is CASSPRGLSVADTQYF.

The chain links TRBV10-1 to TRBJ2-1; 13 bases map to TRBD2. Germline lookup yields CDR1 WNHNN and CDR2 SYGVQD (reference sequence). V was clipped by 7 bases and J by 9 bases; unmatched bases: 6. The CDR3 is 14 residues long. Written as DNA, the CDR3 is TGCGCCAGCAAGGGACTAGCGGGATCGAGTGAGCAGTTCTTC. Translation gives CASKGLAGSSEQFF.

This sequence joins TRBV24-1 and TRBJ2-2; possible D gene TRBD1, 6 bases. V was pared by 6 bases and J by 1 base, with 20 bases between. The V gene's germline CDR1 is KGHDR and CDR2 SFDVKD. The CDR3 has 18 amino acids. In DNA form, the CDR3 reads TGTGCCACCAGTCGTGGGGGATCAGCAGGGGAGAACACCGGGGAGCTGTTTTTT. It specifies CATSRGGSAGENTGELFF.

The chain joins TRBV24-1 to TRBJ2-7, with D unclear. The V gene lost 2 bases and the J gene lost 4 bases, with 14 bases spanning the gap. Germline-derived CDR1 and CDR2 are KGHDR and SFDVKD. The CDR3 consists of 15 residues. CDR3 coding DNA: TGTGCCACCAGTGATTCGAGCTCCCCTCCTTACGAGCAGTACTTC. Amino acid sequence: CATSDSSSPPYEQYF.

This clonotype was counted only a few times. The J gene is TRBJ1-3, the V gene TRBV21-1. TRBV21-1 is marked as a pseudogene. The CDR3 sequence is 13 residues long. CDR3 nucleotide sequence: TGTGCCAGCAGCAAGGTTGGGGGAAACACCATATATTTT. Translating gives CASSKVGGNTIYF.

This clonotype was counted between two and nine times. The CDR3 bases are TGTGCCAGCAGCTTAGTAGGATCCCGGACTAGCGGGATGAATGAGCAGTTCTTC. It is translated as CASSLVGSRTSGMNEQFF. The gene calls are TRBV11-2 and TRBJ2-1; 12 nucleotides line up with TRBD2. This CDR3 spans 18 amino acids. Unmatched junction bases numbered 11, after V lost 1 base and J lost 7 bases. The germline V gene has CDR1 SGHAT and CDR2 FQNNGV.

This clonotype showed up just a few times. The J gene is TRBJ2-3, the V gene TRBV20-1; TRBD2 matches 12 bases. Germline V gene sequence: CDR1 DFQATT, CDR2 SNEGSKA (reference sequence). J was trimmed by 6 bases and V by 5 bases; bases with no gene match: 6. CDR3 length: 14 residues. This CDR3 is CSAPSGGASDTQYF. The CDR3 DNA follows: TGCAGTGCTCCTAGCGGGGGGGCGTCTGATACGCAGTATTTT.

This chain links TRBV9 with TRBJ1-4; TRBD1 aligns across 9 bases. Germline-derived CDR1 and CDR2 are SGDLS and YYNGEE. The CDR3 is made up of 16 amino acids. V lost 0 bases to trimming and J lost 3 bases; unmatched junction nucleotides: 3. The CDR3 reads CASSVGQGDANEKLFF. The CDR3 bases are TGTGCCAGCAGCGTAGGACAGGGGGACGCTAATGAAAAACTGTTTTTT.

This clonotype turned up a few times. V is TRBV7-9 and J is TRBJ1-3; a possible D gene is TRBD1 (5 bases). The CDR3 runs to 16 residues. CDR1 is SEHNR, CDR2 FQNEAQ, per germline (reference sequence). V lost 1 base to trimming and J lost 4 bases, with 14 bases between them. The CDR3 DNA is TGTGCCAGCAGCTTAGGTACCGGGGCATCGGGAAACACCATATATTTT. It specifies CASSLGTGASGNTIYF.

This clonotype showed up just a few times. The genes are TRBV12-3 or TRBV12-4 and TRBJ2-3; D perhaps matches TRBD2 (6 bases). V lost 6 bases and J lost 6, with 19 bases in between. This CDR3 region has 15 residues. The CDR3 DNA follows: TGTGCCAGCAGCTTATGGAGGGAGAGCTGGGATACGCAGTATTTT. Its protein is CASSLWRESWDTQYF.

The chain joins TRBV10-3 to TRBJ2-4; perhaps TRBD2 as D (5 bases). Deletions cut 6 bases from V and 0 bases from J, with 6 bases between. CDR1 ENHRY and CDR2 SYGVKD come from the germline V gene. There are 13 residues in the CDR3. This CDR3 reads CAIRDLAKNIQYF. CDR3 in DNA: TGTGCCATCAGGGACTTAGCCAAAAACATTCAGTACTTC.

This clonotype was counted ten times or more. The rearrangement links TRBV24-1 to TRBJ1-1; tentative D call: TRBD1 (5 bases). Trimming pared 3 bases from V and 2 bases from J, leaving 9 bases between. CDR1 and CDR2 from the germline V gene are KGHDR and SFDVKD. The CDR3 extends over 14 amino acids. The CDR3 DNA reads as TGTGCCACCAGTGATGGGACGGCAAACACTGAAGCTTTCTTT. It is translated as CATSDGTANTEAFF.

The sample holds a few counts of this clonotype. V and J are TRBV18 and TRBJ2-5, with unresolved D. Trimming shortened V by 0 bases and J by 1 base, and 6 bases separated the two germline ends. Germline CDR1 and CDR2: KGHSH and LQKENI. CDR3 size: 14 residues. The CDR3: CASSPPALQETQYF. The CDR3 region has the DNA TGTGCCAGCTCACCACCGGCCCTCCAAGAGACCCAGTACTTC.

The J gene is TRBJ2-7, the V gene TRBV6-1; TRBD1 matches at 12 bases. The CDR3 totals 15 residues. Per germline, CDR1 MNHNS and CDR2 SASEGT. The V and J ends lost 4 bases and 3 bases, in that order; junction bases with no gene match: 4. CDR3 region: CASSAGTGGGYEQYV. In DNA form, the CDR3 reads TGTGCCAGCAGTGCCGGGACAGGGGGCGGCTACGAGCAGTACGTC.

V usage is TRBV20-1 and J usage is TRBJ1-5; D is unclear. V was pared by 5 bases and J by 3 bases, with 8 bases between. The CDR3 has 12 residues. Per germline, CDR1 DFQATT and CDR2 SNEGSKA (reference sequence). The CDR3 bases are TGCAGTGCTTCTCGCCCCAATCAGCCCCAGCATTTT. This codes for CSASRPNQPQHF.

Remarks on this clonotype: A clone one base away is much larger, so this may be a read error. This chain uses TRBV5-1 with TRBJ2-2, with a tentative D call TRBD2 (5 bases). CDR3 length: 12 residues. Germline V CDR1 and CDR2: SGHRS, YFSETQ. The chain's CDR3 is CASSLDFGELSF. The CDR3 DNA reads TGCGCCAGCAGCTTGGACTTCGGGGAGCTGTCTTTT.

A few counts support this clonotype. This CDR3 is CASSQSGLADYEQYF. The CDR3 bases are TGTGCCAGCAGCCAAAGTGGACTAGCGGACTACGAGCAGTACTTC. The chain uses TRBV5-6 and TRBJ2-7; 10 bases are shared with TRBD2. The length of the CDR3 is 15 residues. V gave up 4 bases and J gave up 3 bases; unmatched junction bases: 7. Germline V gives CDR1 SGHDT, CDR2 YYEEEE.

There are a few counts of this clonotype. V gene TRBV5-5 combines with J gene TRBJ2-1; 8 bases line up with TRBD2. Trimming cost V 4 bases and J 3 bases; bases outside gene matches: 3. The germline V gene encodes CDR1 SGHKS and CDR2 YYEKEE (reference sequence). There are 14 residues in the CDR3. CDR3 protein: CASSRGTSYNEQFF. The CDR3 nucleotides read TGTGCCAGCAGCAGGGGGACTAGCTACAATGAGCAGTTCTTC. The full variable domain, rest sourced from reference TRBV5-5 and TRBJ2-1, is DAGVTQSPTHLIKTRGQQVTLRCSPISGHKSVSWYQQVLGQGPQFIFQYYEKEERGRGNFPDRFSARQFPNYSSELNVNALLLGDSALYLCASSRGTSYNEQFFGPGTRLTVL.

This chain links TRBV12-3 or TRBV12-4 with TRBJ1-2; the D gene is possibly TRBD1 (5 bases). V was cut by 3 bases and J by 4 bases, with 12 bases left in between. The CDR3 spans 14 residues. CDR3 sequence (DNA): TGTGCCAGCAGTTTCCGGTTTAGGGGCTATGGCTACACCTTC. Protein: CASSFRFRGYGYTF.